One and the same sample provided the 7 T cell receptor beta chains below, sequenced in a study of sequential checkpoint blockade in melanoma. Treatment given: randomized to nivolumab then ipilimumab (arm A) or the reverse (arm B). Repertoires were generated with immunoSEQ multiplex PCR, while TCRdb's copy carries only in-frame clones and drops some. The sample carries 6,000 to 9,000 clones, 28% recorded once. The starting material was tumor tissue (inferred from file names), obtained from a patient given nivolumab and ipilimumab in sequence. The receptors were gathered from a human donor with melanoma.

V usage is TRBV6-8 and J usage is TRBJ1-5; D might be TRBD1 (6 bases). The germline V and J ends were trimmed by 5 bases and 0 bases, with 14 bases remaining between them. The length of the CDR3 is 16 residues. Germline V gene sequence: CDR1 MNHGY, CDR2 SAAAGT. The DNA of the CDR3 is TGTGCCAGCAGTGACGGGGCAGGGGATAGCAATCAGCCCCAGCATTTT. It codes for CASSDGAGDSNQPQHF.

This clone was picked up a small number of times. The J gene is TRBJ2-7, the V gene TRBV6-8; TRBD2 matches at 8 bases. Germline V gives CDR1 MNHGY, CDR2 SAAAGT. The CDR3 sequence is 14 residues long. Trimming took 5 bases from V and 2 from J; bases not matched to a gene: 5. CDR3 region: CASSPGLAAYEQYF. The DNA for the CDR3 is TGTGCCAGCAGTCCCGGACTAGCCGCCTACGAGCAGTACTTC.

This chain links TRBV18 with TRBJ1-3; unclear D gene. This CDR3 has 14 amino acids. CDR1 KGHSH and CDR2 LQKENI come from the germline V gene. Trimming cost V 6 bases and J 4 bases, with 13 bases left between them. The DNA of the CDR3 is TGTGCCAGCTCCCAGGTGGCCGCAGGAAACACCATATATTTT. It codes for CASSQVAAGNTIYF.

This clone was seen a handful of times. This chain's CDR3 is CASSLWGQGPNQPQHF. The DNA for the CDR3 is TGTGCCAGCAGTTTATGGGGACAGGGCCCTAATCAGCCCCAGCATTTT. The rearrangement uses TRBV6-8 and TRBJ1-5, with 9 bases aligning to TRBD1. With V trimmed by 4 bases and J by 4 bases, 8 bases remained unmatched. The CDR3 is 16 residues long. Germline V CDR1 and CDR2: MNHGY, SAAAGT.

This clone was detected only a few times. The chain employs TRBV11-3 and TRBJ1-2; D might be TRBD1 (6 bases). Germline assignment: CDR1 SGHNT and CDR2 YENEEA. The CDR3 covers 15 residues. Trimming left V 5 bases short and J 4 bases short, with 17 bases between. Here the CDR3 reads CASSSDLQGRYGYTF. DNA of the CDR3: TGTGCCAGCAGCAGTGACCTACAGGGACGCTATGGCTACACCTTC.

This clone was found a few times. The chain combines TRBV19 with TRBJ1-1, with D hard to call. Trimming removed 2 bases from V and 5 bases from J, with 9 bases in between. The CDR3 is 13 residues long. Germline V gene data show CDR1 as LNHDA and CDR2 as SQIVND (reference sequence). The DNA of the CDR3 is TGTGCCAGTAGTATAACATCCGGGACTGAAGCTTTCTTT. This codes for CASSITSGTEAFF. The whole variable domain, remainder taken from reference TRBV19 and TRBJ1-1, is DGGITQSPKYLFRKEGQNVTLSCEQNLNHDAMYWYRQDPGQGLRLIYYSQIVNDFQKGDIAEGYSVSREKKESFPLTVTSAQKNPTAFYLCASSITSGTEAFFGQGTRLTVV.

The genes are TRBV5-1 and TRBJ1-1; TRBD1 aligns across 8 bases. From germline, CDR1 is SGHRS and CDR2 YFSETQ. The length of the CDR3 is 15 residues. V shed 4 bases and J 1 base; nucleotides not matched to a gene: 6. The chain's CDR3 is CASSRTGTGNTEAFF. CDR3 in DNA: TGCGCCAGCAGCAGAACCGGGACAGGGAACACTGAAGCTTTCTTT.